This T cell receptor beta chain was obtained from a study of blood T cell repertoires in COVID-19. Turning to the study itself: Cohort 3 donors were reported recovered after two negative PCRs, clearance, or symptom resolution.

Looked up from germline, CDR1 is LNHDA and CDR2 is SQIVND (reference sequence). V was pared by 6 bases and J by 1 base, with 18 bases between. There are 16 residues in the CDR3. Participants' reported clinical history set cohort assignment. Clones were read by immunoSEQ multiplex PCR, and TCRdb kept only the in-frame ones, dropping some. This table holds approximately 150,000 clones, 75% to 90% found once. The sequencing input was PBMCs or T cells enriched from blood (not recorded which). This TCR was recovered from a man aged 45-65 years in a cohort exposed to, infected with or recovered from COVID-19 (not recorded which). The rearrangement uses TRBV19 and TRBJ1-2, with D tentatively TRBD1 (6 bases). CDR3 in amino acids: CASRGNRQALNYGYTF. The DNA of the CDR3 is TGTGCCAGTAGAGGGAATAGACAGGCCCTTAACTATGGCTACACCTTC.